The 24 T cell receptor beta chains presented below share a single source sample, sequenced in a study of T cell responses to AZD1222 COVID-19 vaccine. Some clones are missing from TCRdb's copy, which holds only in-frame ones; the method was immunoSEQ multiplex PCR. The repertoire includes about 150,000 clones, 92% of them detected once, and about 3.7% sits in the top ten. Specimen: peripheral blood, collected on day 0 of AZD1222 vaccination. All receptors derive from an adult in good health.

The chain links TRBV2 to TRBJ2-3; D is possibly TRBD2 (6 bases). CDR1 SNHLY and CDR2 FYNNEI come from the germline V gene. V was clipped by 4 bases and J by 1 base, with 9 bases between them. The CDR3 runs 14 residues. In DNA, the CDR3 is TGTGCCAGCAGTGGTCAGCGGGGCACAGATACGCAGTATTTT. Residues: CASSGQRGTDTQYF. The full variable domain, in which reference TRBV2 and TRBJ2-3 provide the parts outside the CDR3, is EPEVTQTPSHQVTQMGQEVILRCVPISNHLYFYWYRQILGQKVEFLVSFYNNEISEKSEIFDDQFSVERPDGSNFTLKIRSTKLEDSAMYFCASSGQRGTDTQYFGPGTRLTVL.

The genes are TRBV30 and TRBJ1-2; maybe TRBD1 (5 bases). From germline, CDR1 is GTSNPN and CDR2 SVGIG (reference sequence). Trimming left V 4 bases short and J 1 base short, with 7 bases between. This CDR3 has 12 residues. CDR3 nucleotide sequence: TGTGCCTGGAAACAGGATAACTATGGCTACACCTTC. Amino acids: CAWKQDNYGYTF. The variable domain in full, with the rest retrieved from reference TRBV30 and TRBJ1-2, is SQTIHQWPATLVQPVGSPLSLECTVEGTSNPNLYWYRQAAGRGLQLLFYSVGIGQISSEVPQNLSASRPQDRQFILSSKKLLLSDSGFYLCAWKQDNYGYTFGSGTRLTVV.

This chain connects TRBV5-4 to TRBJ2-7; D gene ambiguous. V was pared by 0 bases and J by 4 bases, with 11 bases between. CDR3 size: 14 residues. Germline CDR1 and CDR2: SGHNT and YYREEE (reference sequence). This chain's CDR3 is CASSLDRLRYEQYF. Written as DNA, the CDR3 is TGTGCCAGCAGCTTGGATCGGCTGAGATACGAGCAGTACTTC.

This chain uses TRBV27 with TRBJ1-2; 10 bases align to TRBD1. V dropped 0 bases and J dropped 5; count of bases not matched to a gene: 6. Germline assignment: CDR1 MNHEY and CDR2 SMNVEV (reference sequence). The CDR3 runs 16 residues. As DNA, the CDR3 is TGTGCCAGCAGTTTATCGGGGACAGGGGTGGTGTATGGCTACACCTTC. Translated: CASSLSGTGVVYGYTF.

V is TRBV3-1 (or the pseudogene TRBV3-2) and J is TRBJ2-2; unclear D gene. V lost 0 bases and J lost 9, with 5 bases in between. The V gene's germline CDR1 is LGHDT and CDR2 YNNKEL (reference sequence). CDR3 size: 12 residues. The CDR3 reads CASSQDGRELFF. The CDR3 DNA sequence: TGTGCCAGCAGCCAAGATGGTCGGGAGCTGTTTTTT.

This rearrangement joins TRBV6-5 to TRBJ2-7; maybe TRBD2 (6 bases). The germline V gene has CDR1 MNHEY and CDR2 SVGAGI. The CDR3 loop spans 14 amino acids. V dropped 4 bases and J dropped 5 bases, with 15 bases sitting between them. CDR3 residues: CASSSQLASHEQYF. The CDR3 region has the DNA TGTGCCAGCAGTTCCCAACTAGCTAGTCACGAGCAGTACTTC.

This rearrangement joins TRBV6-2 or TRBV6-3 to TRBJ2-3; 10 bases line up with TRBD2. CDR1 and CDR2 from the germline V gene are MNHEY and SVGEGT. Germline trimming cut 2 bases from V and 15 bases from J; bases unmatched to any gene: 8. CDR3 length equals 13 residues. The CDR3: CASSYTPGTSDYF. CDR3 nucleotide sequence: TGTGCCAGCAGTTACACCCCCGGGACTAGCGATTATTTT.

The chain employs TRBV25-1 and TRBJ2-7; D is ambiguous. Germline V lookup: CDR1 MGHDK, CDR2 SYGVNS. This CDR3 is 12 amino acids long. V lost 6 bases to trimming and J lost 6 bases, with 12 bases between them. CDR3 protein: CASRFGKGEQYF. CDR3 DNA: TGTGCCAGCAGGTTCGGTAAGGGCGAGCAGTACTTC.

The chain has TRBV5-4 and TRBJ1-2; 8 bases are shared with TRBD1. CDR1 and CDR2 (germline): SGHNT, YYREEE (reference sequence). The V segment lost 4 bases and the J segment 2 bases; nucleotides outside the gene matches: 4. The CDR3 length is 14 residues. CDR3 DNA sequence: TGTGCCAGCAGCAAGGGACAGGCGAACTATGGCTACACCTTC. Residues: CASSKGQANYGYTF.

The V call is TRBV12-3 or TRBV12-4, the J call TRBJ1-1; D not resolved. V dropped 7 bases and J dropped 11 bases, with 20 bases sitting between them. This CDR3 spans 13 amino acids. The CDR3 DNA reads as TGTGCCAGCAACCTCGGCGGTGTGGCTACCGCTTTCTTT. Translating gives CASNLGGVATAFF.

The V and J genes are TRBV9 and TRBJ2-7, with D possibly being TRBD2 (6 bases). The V and J ends lost 0 bases and 10 bases respectively, with 17 bases between them. Germline CDR1 reads SGDLS; CDR2 reads YYNGEE. The CDR3 totals 14 residues. The CDR3 region is CASSVARGLPGQYF. CDR3 DNA: TGTGCCAGCAGCGTAGCTAGGGGACTCCCAGGCCAGTACTTC.

The rearrangement joins TRBV2 to TRBJ1-1, with unresolved D. CDR3 length: 12 residues. Germline CDR1 SNHLY, CDR2 FYNNEI. V was trimmed by 5 bases and J by 11 bases, leaving 15 bases between them. The CDR3 DNA is TGTGCCAGCAGTACGGACCTAACGTCGGCTTTCTTT. Its translation: CASSTDLTSAFF.

The chain uses TRBV12-3 or TRBV12-4 and TRBJ2-1; D possibly uses TRBD1 or TRBD2 (6 bases each). The CDR3 extends over 12 amino acids. V dropped 7 bases and J dropped 9 bases, with 13 bases sitting between them. CDR3 sequence reads: CASTLGGGEQFF. CDR3 DNA: TGTGCCAGCACCTTAGGGGGAGGTGAGCAGTTCTTC.

This clone was counted once. CDR3 in DNA: TGTGCCAGTGGGGGATTAGTTATAGAGACCCAGTACTTC. It yields the protein CASGGLVIETQYF. The chain uses TRBV19 and TRBJ2-5; TRBD1 or TRBD2 may be the D gene (5 bases each). Per germline, CDR1 LNHDA and CDR2 SQIVND (reference sequence). The CDR3 has 13 amino acids. Trimming removed 8 bases from V and 4 bases from J, with 14 bases in between. Variable domain in full (rest from reference TRBV19 and TRBJ2-5): DGGITQSPKYLFRKEGQNVTLSCEQNLNHDAMYWYRQDPGQGLRLIYYSQIVNDFQKGDIAEGYSVSREKKESFPLTVTSAQKNPTAFYLCASGGLVIETQYFGPGTRLLVL.

This rearrangement joins TRBV19 to TRBJ2-6; D gene unclear. Germline CDR1 reads LNHDA; CDR2 reads SQIVND (reference sequence). The CDR3 sequence is 15 residues long. The V end lost 0 bases, the J end lost 2 bases, and 5 bases lay between the germline ends. The CDR3 here is CASSIDFPGANVLTF. The CDR3 DNA sequence: TGTGCCAGTAGTATAGATTTCCCTGGGGCCAACGTCCTGACTTTC.

The J gene is TRBJ2-2, the V gene TRBV11-2, with TRBD2 matching 9 bases. In germline, CDR1 is SGHAT, CDR2 FQNNGV. The CDR3 consists of 17 residues. V gave up 5 bases and J gave up 1 base; unmatched junction bases: 8. As DNA, the CDR3 is TGTGCCAGCAGCACAGTTAGACTAGCGGTGAACACCGGGGAGCTGTTTTTT. Its translation is CASSTVRLAVNTGELFF.

The rearrangement uses TRBV6-5 and TRBJ2-3; no clear D. CDR1 is MNHEY and CDR2 is SVGAGI in the germline V gene. The V gene lost 6 bases and the J gene lost 5 bases, with 12 bases spanning the gap. The CDR3 covers 13 residues. The CDR3 spells CASSHTPQDTQYF. The CDR3 DNA follows: TGTGCCAGCAGCCACACTCCCCAAGATACGCAGTATTTT.

This clone was counted a single time. The chain employs TRBV9 and TRBJ2-1; possibly TRBD2 for D (6 bases). Trimming removed 0 bases at V and 7 bases at J, with 26 bases between. The germline CDR1 and CDR2 sequences are SGDLS and YYNGEE. This CDR3 region has 19 residues. CDR3 loop: CASSVATPVGLTLMNEQFF. The CDR3 region has the DNA TGTGCCAGCAGCGTAGCGACGCCGGTAGGACTAACCCTTATGAATGAGCAGTTCTTC.

Only one count was recorded for this clone. The rearrangement uses TRBV6-2 or TRBV6-3 and TRBJ2-5; 11 nucleotides line up with TRBD2. The CDR3 has 17 residues. The V gene's germline CDR1 is MNHEY and CDR2 SVGEGT. The ends lost 2 bases at V and 2 bases at J; junction bases unmatched: 7. Written as DNA, the CDR3 is TGTGCCAGCAGTTACCTAGCGGGAGGCCTCTCACAAGAGACCCAGTACTTC. This gives the protein CASSYLAGGLSQETQYF.

The rearrangement links TRBV10-3 to TRBJ1-2; D unclear. Per germline, CDR1 ENHRY and CDR2 SYGVKD. Trimming shortened V by 2 bases and J by 8 bases, and 15 bases separated the two germline ends. This CDR3 has 14 amino acids. In nucleotides, the CDR3 is TGTGCCATCAGTGAGGTTGTACCCCTTGGGGGCTACACCTTC. This gives the protein CAISEVVPLGGYTF.

This chain links TRBV7-2 with TRBJ2-1, with 9 bases aligning to TRBD1. CDR3 length: 14 residues. V lost 7 bases and J lost 5; bases outside the gene matches: 6. Germline V CDR1 and CDR2: SGHTA, FQGNSA. The CDR3 spells CASKRDRVDNEQFF. The DNA of the CDR3 is TGTGCCAGCAAGAGGGACAGGGTAGACAATGAGCAGTTCTTC.

V and J are TRBV5-1 and TRBJ2-7; 8 bases are shared with TRBD1. The J segment lost 5 bases and the V segment lost 2 bases, leaving 6 bases of the junction unmatched. CDR3 length: 14 amino acids. The germline CDR1 and CDR2 sequences are SGHRS and YFSETQ. CDR3 in amino acids: CASSFRPGGNEQYF. DNA of the CDR3: TGCGCCAGCAGCTTTAGGCCAGGGGGCAACGAGCAGTACTTC.

This chain links TRBV5-1 with TRBJ2-1; D ambiguous. The germline V gene has CDR1 SGHRS and CDR2 YFSETQ. This CDR3 region has 14 residues. The V end lost 0 bases, the J end lost 8 bases, and 12 bases lay between the germline ends. CDR3 sequence: CASSLGLGYDEQFF. As DNA, the CDR3 is TGCGCCAGCAGCTTGGGTCTAGGTTACGATGAGCAGTTCTTC.

The chain joins TRBV10-2 to TRBJ2-7; D uncertain. This CDR3 contains 13 residues. The V gene lost 0 bases and the J gene lost 3 bases, with 6 bases spanning the gap. CDR1 and CDR2 (germline): WSHSY, SAAADI. The CDR3 protein is CASSESKGYEQYF. The CDR3 DNA sequence: TGCGCCAGCAGTGAGTCGAAAGGCTACGAGCAGTACTTC.